The 19 T cell receptor beta chains given below trace back to one sample, sequenced in a study of shared clonotypes between healthy human individuals. The method was immunoSEQ multiplex PCR; TCRdb's version includes in-frame clones alone and lacks a portion of them. The sample holds some 2,400,000 clones; about 94% are singletons and the top ten take roughly 0.13%. The material sequenced was naive CD4+ T cells sorted from blood. Subset noted: CD45RA+ positively selected. These receptors were obtained from a man aged 18-30 years in good health.

The chain employs TRBV6-5 and TRBJ2-3; 9 bases map to TRBD1. V lost 3 bases and J lost 3; bases outside the gene matches: 7. Germline V gene lookup returns CDR1 MNHEY and CDR2 SVGAGI. CDR3 size: 16 residues. CDR3 amino acids: CASSYRRTGVTDTQYF. In DNA, the CDR3 is TGTGCCAGCAGTTATCGAAGGACAGGGGTTACAGATACGCAGTATTTT.

The chain recombines TRBV11-2 with TRBJ2-3, with 12 bases aligning to TRBD2. This CDR3 is 15 amino acids long. V shed 8 bases and J 4 bases; nucleotides not matched to a gene: 7. Per germline, CDR1 SGHAT and CDR2 FQNNGV. Here the CDR3 DNA reads TGTGCCAGCGGACTAGCGGGATTTTCTGCAGATACGCAGTATTTT. Translated, it gives CASGLAGFSADTQYF.

The chain combines TRBV5-5 with TRBJ2-2; D call uncertain. Trimming took 4 bases from V and 0 from J, leaving 4 bases between them. Per germline, CDR1 SGHKS and CDR2 YYEKEE (reference sequence). CDR3 length equals 13 residues. Here the CDR3 DNA reads TGTGCCAGCAGCCAACCGAACACCGGGGAGCTGTTTTTT. Protein: CASSQPNTGELFF.

The chain links TRBV6-1 to TRBJ1-1, with D hard to call. Germline V lookup: CDR1 MNHNS, CDR2 SASEGT. Trimming took off 1 base at V and 0 bases at J, with 6 bases between the two ends. The CDR3 has 14 residues. CDR3 amino acids: CASSEGQVNTEAFF. CDR3 coding DNA: TGTGCCAGCAGTGAAGGTCAGGTGAACACTGAAGCTTTCTTT.

The chain links TRBV4-1 to TRBJ2-5; D remains ambiguous. V lost 4 bases to trimming and J lost 4 bases, with 13 bases between them. The CDR3 has 14 amino acids. Germline CDR1 is MGHRA and CDR2 is YSYEKL. The DNA for the CDR3 is TGCGCCAGCAGCCTTATCGAGCTCATAGAGACCCAGTACTTC. It is translated as CASSLIELIETQYF.

This chain uses TRBV29-1 with TRBJ2-7; TRBD2 might be the D (6 bases). Germline V lookup: CDR1 SQVTM, CDR2 ANQGSEA. Trimming removed 5 bases at V and 2 bases at J, with 16 bases between. The CDR3 loop spans 14 amino acids. CDR3 sequence: CSVRAGTGAYEQYF. The CDR3, as DNA: TGCAGCGTTCGGGCTGGGACTGGGGCCTACGAGCAGTACTTC.

This rearrangement joins TRBV2 to TRBJ2-3, with 16 bases matching TRBD2. This CDR3 region has 14 residues. Germline trimming cut 7 bases from V and 10 bases from J; bases unmatched to any gene: 5. Germline CDR1 SNHLY, CDR2 FYNNEI. The CDR3 spells CASMGLAGGLAQYF. DNA of the CDR3: TGTGCCAGCATGGGACTAGCGGGGGGGTTGGCGCAGTATTTT.

The chain carries TRBV11-2 and TRBJ1-2; D remains ambiguous. The CDR3 contains 14 residues. Germline V lookup: CDR1 SGHAT, CDR2 FQNNGV. Trimming left V 1 base short and J 4 bases short, with 10 bases between. DNA of the CDR3: TGTGCCAGCAGCTTAGGGACTAAGAGCTATGGCTACACCTTC. It yields the protein CASSLGTKSYGYTF.

V usage is TRBV6-5 and J usage is TRBJ2-5, with TRBD1 matching 7 bases. After removal of 6 bases from V and 7 bases from J, the junction contained 14 bases not matched to a gene. Looked up from germline, CDR1 is MNHEY and CDR2 is SVGAGI. The CDR3 has 15 amino acids. The CDR3: CASSRGGETKATQYF. CDR3 DNA sequence: TGTGCCAGCAGCCGAGGGGGCGAGACTAAGGCGACCCAGTACTTC.

The count of this clone is one. This rearrangement joins TRBV19 to TRBJ1-6; 7 bases fit TRBD1. In germline, CDR1 is LNHDA, CDR2 SQIVND (reference sequence). The length of the CDR3 is 14 residues. V lost 6 bases to trimming and J lost 1 base; unmatched junction nucleotides: 0. The DNA for the CDR3 is TGTGCCAGTAGGGACAGGTCCTATAATTCACCCCTCCACTTT. Translated, it gives CASRDRSYNSPLHF.

V gene TRBV19 combines with J gene TRBJ1-5; possibly TRBD1 for D (5 bases). This CDR3 region has 15 residues. Trimming took off 5 bases at V and 0 bases at J, with 11 bases between the two ends. In germline, CDR1 is LNHDA, CDR2 SQIVND (reference sequence). This CDR3 is CASSDSSYSNQPQHF. In DNA form, the CDR3 reads TGTGCCAGTAGTGACAGTTCTTATAGCAATCAGCCCCAGCATTTT.

This clone occurred once. The germline gene is not matched at one end of the junction; a read error may be the cause. The chain uses TRBV29-1 and TRBJ1-2; TRBD1 might be the D (5 bases). The CDR3 is 14 residues long. Germline CDR1 reads SQVTM; CDR2 reads ANQGSEA. CDR3 residues: CSVAPSLTASEVAF. CDR3 nucleotide sequence: TGCAGCGTTGCCCCTTCCCTGACAGCCTCTGAAGTCGCCTTC.

The chain combines TRBV6-1 with TRBJ2-3; D may be TRBD2 (7 bases). Per the germline V gene, CDR1 is MNHNS and CDR2 is SASEGT. V gave up 8 bases and J gave up 6 bases, with 15 bases separating them. CDR3 length equals 13 residues. The CDR3 loop is CASGLRGADTQYF. In DNA form, the CDR3 reads TGTGCCAGCGGGCTTCGGGGGGCGGATACGCAGTATTTT.

V and J are TRBV13 and TRBJ2-2; 7 nucleotides agree with TRBD2. This CDR3 region has 17 residues. Germline values: CDR1 PRHDT, CDR2 FYEKMQ (reference sequence). Germline trimming cut 5 bases from V and 7 bases from J; bases unmatched to any gene: 16. The CDR3 sequence is CASSPPHGRTGGGELFF. As DNA, the CDR3 is TGTGCCAGCAGCCCCCCCCACGGGAGGACGGGGGGCGGGGAGCTGTTTTTT. The complete variable domain, with remaining parts taken from reference TRBV13 and TRBJ2-2, reads AAGVIQSPRHLIKEKRETATLKCYPIPRHDTVYWYQQGPGQDPQFLISFYEKMQSDKGSIPDRFSAQQFSDYHSELNMSSLELGDSALYFCASSPPHGRTGGGELFFGEGSRLTVL.

The chain joins TRBV2 to TRBJ2-5; 7 bases line up with TRBD2. After removal of 8 bases from V and 10 bases from J, the junction contained 16 bases not matched to a gene. There are 14 residues in the CDR3. Looked up from germline, CDR1 is SNHLY and CDR2 is FYNNEI. CDR3 nucleotides: TGTGCCAGCTCAGCTAGCGGATTGGGATGGGGCCAGTACTTC. It yields the protein CASSASGLGWGQYF.

As for this clone: One junction end does not reproduce the germline sequence, and a read error may be involved. The rearrangement joins TRBV5-1 to TRBJ2-2; maybe TRBD2 (7 bases). This CDR3 region has 16 residues. CDR1 is SGHRS and CDR2 is YFSETQ in the germline V gene. In nucleotides, the CDR3 is TGCGCCAGCAGCACCACAGGGCGGGAGAACGCCGGGGAGCTGTTTTTT. As protein: CASSTTGRENAGELFF.

The CDR3 region has the DNA TGTGCCAGCAGCTTAGATGGACAGAACACTGAAGCTTTCTTT. It encodes CASSLDGQNTEAFF. The chain employs TRBV11-3 and TRBJ1-1; D possibly corresponds to TRBD1 (5 bases). The CDR3 has 14 amino acids. CDR1 and CDR2 from the germline V gene are SGHNT and YENEEA. Deletions cut 0 bases from V and 1 base from J, with 6 bases between.

This chain joins TRBV19 and TRBJ2-6; either TRBD1 or TRBD2 may fit D (5 bases each). Germline CDR1 LNHDA, CDR2 SQIVND (reference sequence). The CDR3 runs to 16 residues. The germline V and J ends were trimmed by 7 bases and 0 bases, with 13 bases remaining between them. The CDR3 here is CASTGTANSGANVLTF. In nucleotides, the CDR3 is TGTGCCAGTACCGGGACGGCAAACTCTGGGGCCAACGTCCTGACTTTC.

The J gene is TRBJ1-1, the V gene TRBV10-3; 8 nucleotides line up with TRBD1. Unmatched junction bases numbered 6, after V lost 6 bases and J lost 3 bases. The CDR3 length is 14 residues. Germline V CDR1 and CDR2: ENHRY, SYGVKD. The DNA of the CDR3 is TGTGCCATCAGCTCGACAGGGGAATACACTGAAGCTTTCTTT. Its protein product is CAISSTGEYTEAFF.